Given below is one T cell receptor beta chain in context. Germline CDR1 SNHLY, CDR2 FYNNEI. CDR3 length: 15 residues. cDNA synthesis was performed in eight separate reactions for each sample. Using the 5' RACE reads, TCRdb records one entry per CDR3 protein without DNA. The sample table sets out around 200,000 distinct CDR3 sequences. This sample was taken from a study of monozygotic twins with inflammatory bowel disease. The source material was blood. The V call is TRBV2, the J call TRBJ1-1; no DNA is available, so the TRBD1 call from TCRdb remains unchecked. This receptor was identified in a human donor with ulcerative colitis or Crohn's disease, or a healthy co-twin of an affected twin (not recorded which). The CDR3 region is CASSFQGQGNTEAFF.